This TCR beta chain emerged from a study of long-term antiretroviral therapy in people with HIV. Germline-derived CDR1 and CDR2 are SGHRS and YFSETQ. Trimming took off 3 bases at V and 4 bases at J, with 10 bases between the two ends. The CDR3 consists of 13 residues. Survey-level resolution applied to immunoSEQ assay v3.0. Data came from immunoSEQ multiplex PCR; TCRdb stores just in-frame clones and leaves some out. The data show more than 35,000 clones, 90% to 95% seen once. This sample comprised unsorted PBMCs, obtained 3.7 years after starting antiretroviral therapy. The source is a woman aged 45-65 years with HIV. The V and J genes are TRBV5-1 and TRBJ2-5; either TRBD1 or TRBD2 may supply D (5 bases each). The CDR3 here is CASSSGTRETQYF. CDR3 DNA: TGCGCCAGCAGCTCCGGGACCCGAGAGACCCAGTACTTC.